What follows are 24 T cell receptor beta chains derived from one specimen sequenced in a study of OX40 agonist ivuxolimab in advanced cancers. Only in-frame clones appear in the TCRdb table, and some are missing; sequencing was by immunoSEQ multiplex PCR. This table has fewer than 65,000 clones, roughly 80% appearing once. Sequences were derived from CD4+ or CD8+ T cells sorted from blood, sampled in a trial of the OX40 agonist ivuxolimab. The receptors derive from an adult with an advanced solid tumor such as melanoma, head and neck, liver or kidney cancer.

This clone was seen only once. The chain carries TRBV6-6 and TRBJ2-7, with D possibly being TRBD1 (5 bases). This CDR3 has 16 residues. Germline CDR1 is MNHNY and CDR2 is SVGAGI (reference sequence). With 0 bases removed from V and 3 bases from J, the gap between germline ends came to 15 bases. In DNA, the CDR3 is TGTGCCAGCAGTTACTCCGGACAACAAAAGCGCTACGAGCAGTACTTC. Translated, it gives CASSYSGQQKRYEQYF.

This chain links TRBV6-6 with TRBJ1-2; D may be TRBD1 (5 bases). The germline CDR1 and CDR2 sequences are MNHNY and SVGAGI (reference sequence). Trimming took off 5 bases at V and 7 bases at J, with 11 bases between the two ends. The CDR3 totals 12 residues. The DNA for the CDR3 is TGTGCCAGCAGTCTAGGGGTTGGTGGCTACACCTTC. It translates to CASSLGVGGYTF.

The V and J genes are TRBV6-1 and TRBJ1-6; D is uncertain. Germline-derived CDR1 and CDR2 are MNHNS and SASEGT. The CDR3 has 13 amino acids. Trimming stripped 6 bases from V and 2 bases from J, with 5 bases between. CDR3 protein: CASRQTYNSPLHF. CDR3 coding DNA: TGTGCCAGCAGACAGACCTATAATTCACCCCTCCACTTT.

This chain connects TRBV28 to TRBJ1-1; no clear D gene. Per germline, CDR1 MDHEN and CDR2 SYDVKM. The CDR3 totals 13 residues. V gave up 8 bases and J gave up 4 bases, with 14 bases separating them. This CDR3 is CASGIVGATEAFF. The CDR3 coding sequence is TGTGCCAGCGGTATTGTAGGAGCCACTGAAGCTTTCTTT.

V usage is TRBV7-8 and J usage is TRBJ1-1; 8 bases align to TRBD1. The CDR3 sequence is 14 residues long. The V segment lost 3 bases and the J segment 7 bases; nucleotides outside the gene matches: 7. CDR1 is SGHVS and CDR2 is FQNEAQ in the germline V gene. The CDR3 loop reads CASSLGAGGFEAFF. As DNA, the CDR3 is TGTGCCAGCAGCTTGGGGGCAGGGGGCTTTGAAGCTTTCTTT. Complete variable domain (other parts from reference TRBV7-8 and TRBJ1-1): GAGVSQSPRYKVAKRGQDVALRCDPISGHVSLFWYQQALGQGPEFLTYFQNEAQLDKSGLPSDRFFAERPEGSVSTLKIQRTQQEDSAVYLCASSLGAGGFEAFFGQGTRLTVV.

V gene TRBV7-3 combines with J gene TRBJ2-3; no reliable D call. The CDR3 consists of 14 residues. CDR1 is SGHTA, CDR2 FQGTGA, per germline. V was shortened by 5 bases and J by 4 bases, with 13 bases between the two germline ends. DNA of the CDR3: TGTGCCAGCAGCCTCAGTCCGTTGGCAGATACGCAGTATTTT. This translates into CASSLSPLADTQYF.

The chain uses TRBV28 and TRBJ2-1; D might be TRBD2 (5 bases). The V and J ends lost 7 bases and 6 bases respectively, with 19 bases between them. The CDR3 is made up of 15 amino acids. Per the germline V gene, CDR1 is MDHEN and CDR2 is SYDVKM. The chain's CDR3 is CASTPARVGGNEQFF. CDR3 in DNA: TGTGCCAGCACCCCGGCGAGGGTAGGTGGCAATGAGCAGTTCTTC.

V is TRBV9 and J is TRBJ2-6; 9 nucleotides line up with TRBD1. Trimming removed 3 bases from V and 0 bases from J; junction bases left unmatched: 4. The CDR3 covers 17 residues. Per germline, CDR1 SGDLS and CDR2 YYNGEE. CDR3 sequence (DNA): TGTGCCAGCAGCGGCCGGGACAGGGTCTCTGGGGCCAACGTCCTGACTTTC. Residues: CASSGRDRVSGANVLTF.

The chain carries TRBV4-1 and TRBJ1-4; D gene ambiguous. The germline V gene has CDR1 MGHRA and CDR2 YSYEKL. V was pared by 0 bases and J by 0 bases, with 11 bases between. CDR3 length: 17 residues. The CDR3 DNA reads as TGCGCCAGCAGCCAAGATCCGAAATATGCAACTAATGAAAAACTGTTTTTT. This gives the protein CASSQDPKYATNEKLFF.

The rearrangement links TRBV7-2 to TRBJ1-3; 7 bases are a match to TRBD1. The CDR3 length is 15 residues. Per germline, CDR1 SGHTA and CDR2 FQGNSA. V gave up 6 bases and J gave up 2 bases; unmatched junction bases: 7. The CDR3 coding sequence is TGTGCCAGCAGACAGACCGGGACAGCTGGAAACACCATATATTTT. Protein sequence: CASRQTGTAGNTIYF.

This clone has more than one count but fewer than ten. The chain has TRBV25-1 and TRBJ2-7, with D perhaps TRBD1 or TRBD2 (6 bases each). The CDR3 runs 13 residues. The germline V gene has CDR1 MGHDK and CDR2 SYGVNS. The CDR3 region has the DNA TGTGCTACAAGGGGGGACAACTCCTACGAGCAGTACTTC. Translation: CATRGDNSYEQYF.

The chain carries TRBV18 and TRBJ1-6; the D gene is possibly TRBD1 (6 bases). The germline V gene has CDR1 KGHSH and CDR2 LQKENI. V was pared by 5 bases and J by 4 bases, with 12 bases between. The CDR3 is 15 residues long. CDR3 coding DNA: TGTGCCAGCTCAAAGGACAGCCCTTATAATTCACCCCTCCACTTT. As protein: CASSKDSPYNSPLHF.

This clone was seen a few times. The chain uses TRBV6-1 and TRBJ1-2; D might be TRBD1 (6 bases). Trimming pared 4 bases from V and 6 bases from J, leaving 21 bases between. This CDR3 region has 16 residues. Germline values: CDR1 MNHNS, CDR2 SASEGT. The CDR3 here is CASSAIPGGRGDGYTF. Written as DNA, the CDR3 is TGTGCCAGCAGTGCCATTCCGGGGGGAAGGGGGGATGGCTACACCTTC.

The DNA for the CDR3 is TGTGCCAGCAGCTTGTACCAGGGTCGTGGCTACACCTTC. It specifies CASSLYQGRGYTF. The chain employs TRBV5-4 and TRBJ1-2, with D possibly matching TRBD1 (5 bases). The germline gives CDR1 SGHNT, CDR2 YYREEE (reference sequence). The length of the CDR3 is 13 residues. Between the trimmed V and J ends, which lost 1 base and 7 bases, there was a span of 11 bases.

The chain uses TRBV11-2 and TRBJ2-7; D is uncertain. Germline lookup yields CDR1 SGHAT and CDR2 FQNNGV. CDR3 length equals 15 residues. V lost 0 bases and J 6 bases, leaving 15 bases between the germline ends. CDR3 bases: TGTGCCAGCAGCTTAGATCGGGCCACCCGGCGCGAGCAGTACTTC. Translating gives CASSLDRATRREQYF. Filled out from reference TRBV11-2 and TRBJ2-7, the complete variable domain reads EAGVAQSPRYKIIEKRQSVAFWCNPISGHATLYWYQQILGQGPKLLIQFQNNGVVDDSQLPKDRFSAERLKGVDSTLKIQPAKLEDSAVYLCASSLDRATRREQYFGPGTRLTVT.

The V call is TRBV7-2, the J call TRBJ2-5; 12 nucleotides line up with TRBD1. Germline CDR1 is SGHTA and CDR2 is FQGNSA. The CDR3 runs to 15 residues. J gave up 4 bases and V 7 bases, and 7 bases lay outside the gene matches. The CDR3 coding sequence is TGTGCCAGCACGCCCCGGGACAGGGGGCGAGAGACCCAGTACTTC. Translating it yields CASTPRDRGRETQYF.

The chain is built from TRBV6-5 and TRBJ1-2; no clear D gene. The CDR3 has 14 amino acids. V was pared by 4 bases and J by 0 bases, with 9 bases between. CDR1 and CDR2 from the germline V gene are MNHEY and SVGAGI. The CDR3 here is CASSSHQANYGYTF. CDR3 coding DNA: TGTGCCAGCAGTTCCCACCAGGCTAACTATGGCTACACCTTC.

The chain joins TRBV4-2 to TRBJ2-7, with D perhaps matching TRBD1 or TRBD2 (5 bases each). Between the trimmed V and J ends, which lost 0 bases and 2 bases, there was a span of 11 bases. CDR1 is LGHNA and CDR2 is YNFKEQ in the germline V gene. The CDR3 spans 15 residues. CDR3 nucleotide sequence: TGTGCCAGCAGCCAAGACGGGACGTACACCTACGAGCAGTACTTC. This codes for CASSQDGTYTYEQYF.

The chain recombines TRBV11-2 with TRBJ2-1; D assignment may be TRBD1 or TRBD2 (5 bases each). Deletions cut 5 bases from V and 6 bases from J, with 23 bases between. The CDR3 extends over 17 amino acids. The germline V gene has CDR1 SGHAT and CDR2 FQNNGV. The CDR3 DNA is TGTGCCAGCAGCCCCGGCGGCTTGTCGGGGACGGGCAATGAGCAGTTCTTC. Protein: CASSPGGLSGTGNEQFF.

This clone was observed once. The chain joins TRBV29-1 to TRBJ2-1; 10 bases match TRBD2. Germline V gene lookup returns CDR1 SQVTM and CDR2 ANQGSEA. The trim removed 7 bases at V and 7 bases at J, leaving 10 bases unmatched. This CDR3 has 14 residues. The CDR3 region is CSGTGTSVRNEQFF. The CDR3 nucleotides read TGCAGCGGTACCGGGACTAGCGTAAGGAATGAGCAGTTCTTC.

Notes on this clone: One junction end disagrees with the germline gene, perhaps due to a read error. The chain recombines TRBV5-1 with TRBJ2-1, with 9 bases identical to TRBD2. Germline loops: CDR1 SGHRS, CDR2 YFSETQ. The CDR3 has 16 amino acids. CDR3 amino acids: CASSRRGGRSYNEQFF. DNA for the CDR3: TGTGCCAGCAGCCGGCGGGGGGGCCGATCCTACAATGAGCAGTTCTTC.

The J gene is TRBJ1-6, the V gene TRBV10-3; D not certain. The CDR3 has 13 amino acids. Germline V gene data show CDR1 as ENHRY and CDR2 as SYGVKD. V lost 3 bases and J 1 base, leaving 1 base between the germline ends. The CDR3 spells CAISDSYNSPLHF. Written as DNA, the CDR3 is TGTGCCATCAGTGATTCCTATAATTCACCCCTCCACTTT.

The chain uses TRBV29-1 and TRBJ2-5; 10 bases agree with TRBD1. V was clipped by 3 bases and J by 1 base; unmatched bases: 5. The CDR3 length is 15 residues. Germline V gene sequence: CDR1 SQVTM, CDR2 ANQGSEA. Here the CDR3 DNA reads TGCAGCGTTGATGACAGGGGGCGCCCCCAAGAGACCCAGTACTTC. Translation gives CSVDDRGRPQETQYF.

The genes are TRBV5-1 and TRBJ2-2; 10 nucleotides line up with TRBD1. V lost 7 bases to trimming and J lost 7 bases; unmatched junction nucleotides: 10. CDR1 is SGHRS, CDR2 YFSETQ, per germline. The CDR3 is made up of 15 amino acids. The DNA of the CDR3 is TGCGCCAGCGGCCCCCCGGGACAGGGGTTCGGGGAGCTGTTTTTT. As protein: CASGPPGQGFGELFF.